These 5 T cell receptor beta chains were all obtained from the same sample, sequenced in a study of T-cell memory formation after mild COVID-19. A single record per CDR3 protein comes from TCRdb applying MiXCR to the 5' RACE reads. The data show about 560,000 distinct CDR3 sequences, with about a fifth seen just once and roughly 8.3% held by the top ten. The specimen sequenced was PBMCs or a T cell subset sorted from them (not recorded which). The receptors come from an adult woman who had mild COVID-19 (a few samples of this study predate the infection). Cell type and time point are not known.

The V call is TRBV2, the J call TRBJ2-7, with 8 bases fitting TRBD2. This CDR3 comprises 16 residues. In germline, CDR1 is SNHLY, CDR2 FYNNEI. After removal of 5 bases from V and 7 bases from J, the junction contained 16 bases not matched to a gene. This CDR3 reads CASSPQVLSGTGEQYF. CDR3 coding DNA: TGTGCCAGCAGTCCCCAGGTCCTTAGCGGGACGGGGGAGCAGTACTTC.

V usage is TRBV2 and J usage is TRBJ1-5, with D tentatively TRBD1 (5 bases). V lost 8 bases and J 1 base, leaving 15 bases between the germline ends. The CDR3 has 15 amino acids. In germline, CDR1 is SNHLY, CDR2 FYNNEI. The CDR3 reads CASGWGGTSNQPQHF. For the CDR3, the DNA is TGTGCCAGCGGGTGGGGGGGGACGAGCAATCAGCCCCAGCATTTT.

This clonotype appeared a few times. This rearrangement joins TRBV5-1 to TRBJ2-1; D uncertain. The CDR3 loop spans 17 amino acids. Trimming cost V 6 bases and J 5 bases, with 24 bases left between them. Germline CDR1 is SGHRS and CDR2 is YFSETQ. The CDR3 protein is CASTIAPPPSSNNEQFF. The CDR3 DNA sequence: TGCGCCAGCACAATAGCACCGCCCCCCTCGTCAAACAATGAGCAGTTCTTC.

This clonotype has only a few counts. The chain has TRBV7-2 and TRBJ2-1; 9 nucleotides align to TRBD2. The CDR3 spans 15 residues. Trimming at V came to 9 bases and at J to 5 bases, leaving 11 bases not matched to a gene. CDR1 and CDR2 (germline): SGHTA, FQGNSA. The CDR3: CASKGAGGPDNEQFF. The CDR3 DNA reads TGTGCCAGTAAGGGGGCGGGAGGGCCGGACAATGAGCAGTTCTTC.

This chain links TRBV24-1 with TRBJ2-2; D may correspond to TRBD1 or TRBD2 (5 bases each). V gave up 9 bases and J gave up 3 bases, with 13 bases separating them. Germline V gene sequence: CDR1 KGHDR, CDR2 SFDVKD. This CDR3 has 14 residues. CDR3 in DNA: TGTGCCACCCGTCGGGGCGCGGACACCGGGGAGCTGTTTTTT. Translating it yields CATRRGADTGELFF.